The TCR beta chain under discussion was sequenced for a study of OX40 agonist ivuxolimab in advanced cancers. Study information: Patients were treated with intravenous ivuxolimab, dosed at 0.01 to 10 mg/kg and infused every 2 weeks. Overall study findings and caveats: The CD4+ and CD8+ T cells in the blood had expanded clonally by week 6 at 0.1 to 3.0 mg/kg. Researchers did not establish what antigens the expanded peripheral T cells target.

The table came from immunoSEQ multiplex PCR; TCRdb's copy has only in-frame clones and leaves some out. In the table there are tens of thousands of clones, about 86% of which are singletons. Trimming shortened V by 0 bases and J by 2 bases, and 12 bases separated the two germline ends. This CDR3 comprises 16 residues. Germline CDR1 SGDLS, CDR2 YYNGEE. About this clone: Its antigen remains unknown.

The TCR was taken from an adult with an advanced solid tumor such as melanoma, head and neck, liver or kidney cancer. The input for sequencing was CD4+ or CD8+ T cells sorted from blood, taken in a trial of the OX40 agonist ivuxolimab. This chain links TRBV9 with TRBJ2-1; D is perhaps TRBD2 (6 bases). CDR3 loop: CASSVVGEEAYNEQFF. CDR3 nucleotides: TGTGCCAGCAGCGTAGTAGGGGAGGAGGCCTACAATGAGCAGTTCTTC.